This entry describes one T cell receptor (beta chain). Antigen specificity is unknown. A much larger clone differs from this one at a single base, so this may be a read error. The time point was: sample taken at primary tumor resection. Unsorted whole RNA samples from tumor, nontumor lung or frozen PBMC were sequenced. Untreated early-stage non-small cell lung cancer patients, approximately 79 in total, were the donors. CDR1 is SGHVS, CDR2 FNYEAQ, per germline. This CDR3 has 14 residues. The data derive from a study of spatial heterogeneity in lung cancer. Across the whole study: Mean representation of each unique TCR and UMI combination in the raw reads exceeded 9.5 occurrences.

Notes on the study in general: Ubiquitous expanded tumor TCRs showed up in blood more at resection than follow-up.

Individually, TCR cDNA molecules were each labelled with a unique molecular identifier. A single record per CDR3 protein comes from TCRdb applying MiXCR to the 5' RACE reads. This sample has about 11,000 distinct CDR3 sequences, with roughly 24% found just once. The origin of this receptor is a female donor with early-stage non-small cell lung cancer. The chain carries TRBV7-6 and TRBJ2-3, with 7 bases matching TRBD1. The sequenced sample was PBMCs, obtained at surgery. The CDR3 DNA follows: TGTGTCAGCAGCTCCGGACAGGCCACAGATACGCAGTATTTT. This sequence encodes CVSSSGQATDTQYF.